This T cell receptor beta chain originates from a study of T cell responses to AZD1222 COVID-19 vaccine. Findings and caveats of the study: When two AZD1222 doses had been given, Spike-specific TCR breadth and depth rose. The reported proportion of spike-specific TCRs targeting unmutated variant regions was nearly half. Clonal diversity was possibly underestimated; the donors were predominantly white British and more often female. Spike as a whole was targeted by vaccine-associated CD4 TCRs, dominant at 160-218 and 743-854.

Generated by immunoSEQ multiplex PCR, the TCRdb table keeps only in-frame clones and is missing some. The table lists 150,000 to 200,000 clones, almost 95% of them singletons, with about 9.2% in the top ten. The ends were cut back, 2 bases at V and 4 bases at J, with 16 bases in the middle. The CDR3 spans 15 residues. Germline-derived CDR1 and CDR2 are GTSNPN and SVGIG (reference sequence). Comment on this clone: What it binds is unknown.

The sequence came from an adult in good health. Sample: peripheral blood, taken on day 0 of AZD1222 vaccination. This chain uses TRBV30 with TRBJ2-3, with a tentative D call TRBD2 (7 bases). The CDR3: CAWSPGEGVPDTQYF. DNA of the CDR3: TGTGCCTGGAGTCCGGGGGAGGGGGTCCCAGATACGCAGTATTTT.